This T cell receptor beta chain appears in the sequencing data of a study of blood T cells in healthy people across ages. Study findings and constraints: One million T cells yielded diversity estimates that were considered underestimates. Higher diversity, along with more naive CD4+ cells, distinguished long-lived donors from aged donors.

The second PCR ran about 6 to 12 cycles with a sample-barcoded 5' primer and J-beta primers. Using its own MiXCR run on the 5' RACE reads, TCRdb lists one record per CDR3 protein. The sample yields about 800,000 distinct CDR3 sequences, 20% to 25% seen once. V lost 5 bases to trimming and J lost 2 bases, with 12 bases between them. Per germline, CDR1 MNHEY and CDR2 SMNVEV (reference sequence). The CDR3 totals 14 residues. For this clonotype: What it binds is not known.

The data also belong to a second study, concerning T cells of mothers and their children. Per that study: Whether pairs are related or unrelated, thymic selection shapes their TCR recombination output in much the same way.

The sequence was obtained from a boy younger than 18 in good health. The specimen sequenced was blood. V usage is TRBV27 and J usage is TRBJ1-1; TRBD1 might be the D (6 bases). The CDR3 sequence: CASSNGGANTEAFF. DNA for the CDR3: TGTGCCAGCAGTAACGGGGGGGCCAACACTGAAGCTTTCTTT.